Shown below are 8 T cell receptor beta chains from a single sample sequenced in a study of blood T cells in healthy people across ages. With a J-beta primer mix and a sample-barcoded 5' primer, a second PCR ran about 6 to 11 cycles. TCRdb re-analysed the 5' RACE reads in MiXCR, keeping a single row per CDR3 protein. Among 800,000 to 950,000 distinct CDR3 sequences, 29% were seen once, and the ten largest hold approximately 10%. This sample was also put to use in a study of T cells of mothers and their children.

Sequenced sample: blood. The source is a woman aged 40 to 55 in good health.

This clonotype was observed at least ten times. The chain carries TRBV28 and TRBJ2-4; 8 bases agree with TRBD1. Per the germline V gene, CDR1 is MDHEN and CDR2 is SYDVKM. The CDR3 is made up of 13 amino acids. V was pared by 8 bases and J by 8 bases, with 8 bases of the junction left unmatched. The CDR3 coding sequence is TGTGCCAGCTCTTACAGGGGGAGGTACATTCAGTACTTC. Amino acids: CASSYRGRYIQYF.

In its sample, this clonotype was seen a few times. CDR3 sequence (DNA): TGTGCCAGCAGTTTCGGGATTTCCTCCTACGAGCAGTACTTC. It translates to CASSFGISSYEQYF. V and J are TRBV12-3 or TRBV12-4 and TRBJ2-7; tentative D call: TRBD2 (5 bases). The V end was cut by 3 bases, the J end by 0 bases, with 9 bases between. The CDR3 has 14 amino acids.

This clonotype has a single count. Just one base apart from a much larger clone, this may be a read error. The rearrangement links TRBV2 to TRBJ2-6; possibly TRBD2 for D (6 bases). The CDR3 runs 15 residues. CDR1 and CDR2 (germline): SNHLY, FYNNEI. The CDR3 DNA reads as TGTGCCAGCAGTCCCGGGGACTCTGGGGCCAACGTCCGGACTTTC. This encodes CASSPGDSGANVRTF.

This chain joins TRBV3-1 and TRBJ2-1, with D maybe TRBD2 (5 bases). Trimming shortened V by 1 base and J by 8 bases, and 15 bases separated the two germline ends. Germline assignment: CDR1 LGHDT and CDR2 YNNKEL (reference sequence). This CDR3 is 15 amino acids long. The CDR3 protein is CASSQVQVARDEQFF. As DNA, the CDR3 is TGTGCCAGCAGCCAAGTGCAAGTAGCGCGTGATGAGCAGTTCTTC.

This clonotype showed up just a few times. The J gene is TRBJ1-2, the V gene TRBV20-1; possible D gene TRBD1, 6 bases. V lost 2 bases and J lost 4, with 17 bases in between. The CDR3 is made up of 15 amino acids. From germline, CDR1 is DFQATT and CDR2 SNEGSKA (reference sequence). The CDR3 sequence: CSARPYGGLFYGYTF. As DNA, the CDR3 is TGCAGTGCTAGACCCTATGGGGGGCTATTCTATGGCTACACCTTC.

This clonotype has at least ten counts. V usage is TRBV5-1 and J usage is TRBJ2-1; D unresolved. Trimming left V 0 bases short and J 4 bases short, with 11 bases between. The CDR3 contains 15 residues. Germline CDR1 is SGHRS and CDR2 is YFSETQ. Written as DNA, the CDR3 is TGCGCCAGCAGCTTGGGACCCAGCCAGTACAATGAGCAGTTCTTC. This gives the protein CASSLGPSQYNEQFF.

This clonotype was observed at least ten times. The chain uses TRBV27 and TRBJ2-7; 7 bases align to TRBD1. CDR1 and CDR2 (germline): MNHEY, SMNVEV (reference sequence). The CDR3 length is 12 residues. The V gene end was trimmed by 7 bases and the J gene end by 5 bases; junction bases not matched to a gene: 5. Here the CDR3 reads CASKRGLDEQYF. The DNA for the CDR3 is TGTGCCAGCAAGAGGGGGCTGGACGAGCAGTACTTC.

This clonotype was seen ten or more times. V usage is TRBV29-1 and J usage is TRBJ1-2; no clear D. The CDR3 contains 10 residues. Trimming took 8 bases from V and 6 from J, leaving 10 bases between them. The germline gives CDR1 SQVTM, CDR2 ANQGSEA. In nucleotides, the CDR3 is TGCAGCTTATCACGGGATGGCTACACCTTC. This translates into CSLSRDGYTF. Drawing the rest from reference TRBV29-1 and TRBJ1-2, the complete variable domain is SAVISQKPSRDICQRGTSLTIQCQVDSQVTMMFWYRQQPGQSLTLIATANQGSEATYESGFVIDKFPISRPNLTFSTLTVSNMSPEDSSIYLCSLSRDGYTFGSGTRLTVV.